These 16 T cell receptor beta chains were sequenced from one sample in a study of Ad26.COV2.S vaccination and SARS-CoV-2 variants. Some clones are missing from TCRdb's copy, which holds only in-frame ones; the method was immunoSEQ multiplex PCR. Of about 180,000 clones in the sample, about 83% were seen once. The sample was peripheral blood, taken after recovery from COVID-19. These receptors were obtained from a human donor who had recovered from COVID-19.

The J gene is TRBJ1-6, the V gene TRBV4-1, with D maybe TRBD1 (5 bases). This CDR3 spans 16 amino acids. The V end was cut by 2 bases, the J end by 1 base, with 9 bases between. The germline V gene encodes CDR1 MGHRA and CDR2 YSYEKL. CDR3 region: CASSQIRVSYNSPLHF. The CDR3 DNA reads TGCGCCAGCAGCCAAATCAGGGTATCCTATAATTCACCCCTCCACTTT.

This clone was counted only a few times. This sequence joins TRBV11-3 and TRBJ2-1, with 9 nucleotides matching TRBD2. The germline V gene has CDR1 SGHNT and CDR2 YENEEA. This CDR3 is 16 amino acids long. V trimming: 0 bases; J trimming: 4 bases; junction bases outside the gene matches: 4. This CDR3 reads CASSLDWTSEYNEQFF. CDR3 nucleotides: TGTGCCAGCAGCTTAGATTGGACTAGCGAGTACAATGAGCAGTTCTTC.

In DNA form, the CDR3 reads TGTGCCAGCAGTTTTTCGGGGGGCCTCTCCTACGAGCAGTACTTC. This gives the protein CASSFSGGLSYEQYF. V gene TRBV27 combines with J gene TRBJ2-7; maybe TRBD2 (7 bases). Germline-derived CDR1 and CDR2 are MNHEY and SMNVEV (reference sequence). V lost 3 bases to trimming and J lost 0 bases, with 12 bases between them. This CDR3 is built from 15 residues.

In DNA, the CDR3 is TGTGCCAGCAGCGTATCGGCGGGGAGCGGGGGAGCGTATGAGCAGTTCTTC. Amino acids: CASSVSAGSGGAYEQFF. This sequence joins TRBV9 and TRBJ2-1; the match to TRBD2 covers 8 bases. Germline assignment: CDR1 SGDLS and CDR2 YYNGEE. V lost 1 base to trimming and J lost 8 bases; unmatched junction nucleotides: 14. This CDR3 has 17 amino acids.

This rearrangement joins TRBV10-2 to TRBJ2-7; tentatively, D is TRBD1 (6 bases). The CDR3 contains 13 residues. The germline V and J ends were trimmed by 4 bases and 8 bases, with 15 bases remaining between them. Germline V gives CDR1 WSHSY, CDR2 SAAADI. CDR3 loop: CASSGGRGYQQYF. CDR3 sequence (DNA): TGCGCCAGCAGTGGCGGCAGGGGATACCAGCAGTACTTC.

This chain connects TRBV3-1 (or the pseudogene TRBV3-2) to TRBJ2-7; the D gene could be TRBD1 or TRBD2 (5 bases each). Per the germline V gene, CDR1 is LGHDT and CDR2 is YNNKEL (reference sequence). The CDR3 is 17 amino acids. V lost 1 base, J lost 2 bases, and 18 bases lay in between. CDR3 sequence (DNA): TGTGCCAGCAGCCAAGTGGGGGTTGGGGTCGGAACCTACGAGCAGTACTTC. It is translated as CASSQVGVGVGTYEQYF.

Concerning this clone: Within the sample, other DNA sequences also encode this same CDR3. This chain's CDR3 is CASSEGLNTEAFF. The CDR3 DNA reads TGTGCCAGCAGTGAAGGGCTAAACACTGAAGCTTTCTTT. The rearrangement uses TRBV2 and TRBJ1-1; no firm D call. Looked up from germline, CDR1 is SNHLY and CDR2 is FYNNEI. Deletions cut 1 base from V and 2 bases from J, with 5 bases between. CDR3 length: 13 residues.

The V gene is TRBV19, the J gene TRBJ2-1; no reliable D call. This CDR3 is built from 12 residues. Trimming stripped 11 bases from V and 3 bases from J, with 11 bases between. Looked up from germline, CDR1 is LNHDA and CDR2 is SQIVND (reference sequence). The CDR3 coding sequence is TGTGCCGTAGGAGTGGGCTACAATGAGCAGTTCTTC. Residues: CAVGVGYNEQFF.

The chain has TRBV7-6 and TRBJ2-3; TRBD1 agrees at 9 bases. Germline CDR1 SGHVS, CDR2 FNYEAQ. Unmatched junction bases numbered 5, after V lost 0 bases and J lost 4 bases. The CDR3 spans 16 residues. The CDR3 nucleotides are TGTGCCAGCAGCTTAGCTCCGGGACAGGGCGCAGATACGCAGTATTTT. It is translated as CASSLAPGQGADTQYF.

About this clone itself: The identical CDR3 is also encoded by other nucleotide sequences in the sample. J is TRBJ2-3 and V is TRBV9; D uncertain. The CDR3 extends over 13 amino acids. CDR1 and CDR2 from the germline V gene are SGDLS and YYNGEE. The V end was cut by 2 bases, the J end by 0 bases, with 4 bases between. As DNA, the CDR3 is TGTGCCAGCAGCGTGCTGAGCACAGATACGCAGTATTTT. Translation gives CASSVLSTDTQYF.

The gene calls are TRBV21-1 and TRBJ1-4. TRBV21-1 is a listed pseudogene. The CDR3 consists of 13 residues. CDR3 in DNA: TGTGCCAGCAGCAGTCCCTTCGGTGAAAAACTGTTTTTT. Protein: CASSSPFGEKLFF.

This chain links TRBV27 with TRBJ1-1, with unresolved D. The CDR3 consists of 14 residues. Trimming left V 8 bases short and J 1 base short, with 14 bases between. Germline values: CDR1 MNHEY, CDR2 SMNVEV (reference sequence). The CDR3 loop reads CASGLYYRNTEAFF. In DNA, the CDR3 is TGTGCCAGCGGTCTATATTACAGGAACACTGAAGCTTTCTTT.

The chain employs TRBV27 and TRBJ2-7; D might be TRBD1 (5 bases). V was shortened by 7 bases and J by 7 bases, with 11 bases between the two germline ends. The CDR3 totals 11 residues. Per germline, CDR1 MNHEY and CDR2 SMNVEV (reference sequence). DNA for the CDR3: TGTGCCAGCAATACAGGAGATGAGCAGTACTTC. Its translation: CASNTGDEQYF.

This clone was seen more than once but under ten times. The rearrangement joins TRBV27 to TRBJ2-1; either TRBD1 or TRBD2 may supply D (5 bases each). The CDR3 has 16 residues. Looked up from germline, CDR1 is MNHEY and CDR2 is SMNVEV (reference sequence). V dropped 6 bases and J dropped 6 bases, with 21 bases sitting between them. The CDR3 spells CASSRGVLRVINEQFF. In DNA form, the CDR3 reads TGTGCCAGCAGCAGAGGGGTTCTGCGGGTAATCAATGAGCAGTTCTTC.

The chain joins TRBV7-9 to TRBJ1-2; 11 bases are shared with TRBD1. The V segment lost 2 bases and the J segment 6 bases; nucleotides outside the gene matches: 5. The CDR3 sequence is 15 residues long. Germline V CDR1 and CDR2: SEHNR, FQNEAQ (reference sequence). The DNA for the CDR3 is TGTGCCAGCAGCTTAACCAGGACAGGGGGCGATGGCTACACCTTC. Translation gives CASSLTRTGGDGYTF.

This clone appeared once. The rearrangement uses TRBV5-1 and TRBJ2-1; 7 nucleotides match TRBD2. Germline assignment: CDR1 SGHRS and CDR2 YFSETQ. With 7 bases clipped from V and 6 bases from J, the junction kept 7 bases outside the gene matches. The CDR3 is 13 residues long. CDR3 DNA: TGCGCCAGCCAGCGGGGTTCGGGCAATGAGCAGTTCTTC. This encodes CASQRGSGNEQFF.